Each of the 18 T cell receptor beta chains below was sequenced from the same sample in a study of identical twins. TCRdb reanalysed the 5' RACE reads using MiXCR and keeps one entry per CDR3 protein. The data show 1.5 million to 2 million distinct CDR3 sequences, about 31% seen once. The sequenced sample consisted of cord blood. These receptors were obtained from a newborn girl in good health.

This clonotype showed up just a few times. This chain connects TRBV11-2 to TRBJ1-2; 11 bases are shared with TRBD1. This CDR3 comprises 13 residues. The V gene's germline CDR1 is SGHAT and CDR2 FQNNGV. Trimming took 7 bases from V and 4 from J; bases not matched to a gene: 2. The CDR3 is CASNGQGAYGYTF. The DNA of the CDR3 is TGTGCCAGCAACGGACAGGGGGCCTATGGCTACACCTTC.

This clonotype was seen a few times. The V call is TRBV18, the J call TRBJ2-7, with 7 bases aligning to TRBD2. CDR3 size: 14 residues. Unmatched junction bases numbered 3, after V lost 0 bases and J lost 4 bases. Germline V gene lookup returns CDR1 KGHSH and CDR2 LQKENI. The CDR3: CASSPPPGGYEQYF. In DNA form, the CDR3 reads TGTGCCAGCTCACCACCGCCGGGGGGATACGAGCAGTACTTC.

The CDR3 DNA follows: TGCGCCAGCAGCCCCTACTGGGACAATCAGCCCCAGCATTTT. Its protein is CASSPYWDNQPQHF. The chain joins TRBV4-1 to TRBJ1-5; no firm D call. Germline loops: CDR1 MGHRA, CDR2 YSYEKL. V lost 4 bases and J lost 3, with 10 bases in between. This CDR3 region has 14 residues.

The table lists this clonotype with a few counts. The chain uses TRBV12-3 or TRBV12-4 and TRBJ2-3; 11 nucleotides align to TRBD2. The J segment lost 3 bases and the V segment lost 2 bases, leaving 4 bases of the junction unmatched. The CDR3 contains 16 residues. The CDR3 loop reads CASSLLTSGRTDTQYF. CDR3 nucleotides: TGTGCCAGCAGTTTATTAACTAGCGGGAGAACAGATACGCAGTATTTT.

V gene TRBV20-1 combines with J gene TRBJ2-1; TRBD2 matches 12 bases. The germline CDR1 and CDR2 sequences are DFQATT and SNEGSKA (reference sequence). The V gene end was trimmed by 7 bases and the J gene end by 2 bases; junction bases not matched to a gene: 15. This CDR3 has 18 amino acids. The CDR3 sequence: CSVRRLAGDLKAYNEQFF. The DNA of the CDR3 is TGCAGTGTTAGGAGACTAGCGGGGGACCTTAAAGCCTACAATGAGCAGTTCTTC.

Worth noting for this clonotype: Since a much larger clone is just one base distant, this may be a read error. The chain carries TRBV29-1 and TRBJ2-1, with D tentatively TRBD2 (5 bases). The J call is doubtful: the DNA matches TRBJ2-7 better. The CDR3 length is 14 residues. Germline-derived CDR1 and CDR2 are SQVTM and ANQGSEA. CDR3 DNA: TGCAGCGTTGAAGGAGGGTTCTCCTACAATGAGCAGTACTTC. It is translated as CSVEGGFSYNEQYF.

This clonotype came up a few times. CDR3 protein: CASSLASGELSYEQYF. The CDR3 nucleotides read TGTGCCAGCAGCTTAGCGAGCGGGGAGCTCTCCTACGAGCAGTACTTC. The chain recombines TRBV7-6 with TRBJ2-7; 7 bases match TRBD2. Trimming at V came to 0 bases and at J to 0 bases, leaving 5 bases not matched to a gene. The CDR3 has 16 amino acids. CDR1 and CDR2 from the germline V gene are SGHVS and FNYEAQ.

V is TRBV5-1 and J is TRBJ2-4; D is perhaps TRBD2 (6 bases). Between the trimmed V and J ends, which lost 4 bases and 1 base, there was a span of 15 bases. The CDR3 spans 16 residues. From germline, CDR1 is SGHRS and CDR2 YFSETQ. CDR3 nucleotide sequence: TGCGCCAGCAGCAGCCCGGGACTTCCCGCCAAAAACATTCAGTACTTC. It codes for CASSSPGLPAKNIQYF.

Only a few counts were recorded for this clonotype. The CDR3 loop is CASRPGTSHNEQFF. The CDR3, as DNA: TGTGCCAGCAGACCCGGGACTAGCCACAATGAGCAGTTCTTC. This rearrangement joins TRBV13 to TRBJ2-1; 9 nucleotides agree with TRBD2. V lost 6 bases, J lost 5 bases, and 5 bases stayed unmatched. The CDR3 loop spans 14 amino acids. CDR1 and CDR2 (germline): PRHDT, FYEKMQ (reference sequence).

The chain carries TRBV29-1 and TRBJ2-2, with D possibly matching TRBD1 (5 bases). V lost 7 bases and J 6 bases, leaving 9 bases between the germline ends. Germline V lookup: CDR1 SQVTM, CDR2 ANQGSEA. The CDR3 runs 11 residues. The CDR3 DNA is TGCAGCGGAAGGGGTGCCGGGGAGCTGTTTTTT. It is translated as CSGRGAGELFF.

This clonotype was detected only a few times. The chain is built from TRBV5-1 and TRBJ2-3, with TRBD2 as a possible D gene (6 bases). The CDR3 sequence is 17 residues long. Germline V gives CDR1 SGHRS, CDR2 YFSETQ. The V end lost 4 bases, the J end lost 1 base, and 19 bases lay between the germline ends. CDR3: CASSRDSLATRTDTQYF. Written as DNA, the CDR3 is TGCGCCAGCAGCCGCGACTCTCTAGCGACCCGCACAGATACGCAGTATTTT.

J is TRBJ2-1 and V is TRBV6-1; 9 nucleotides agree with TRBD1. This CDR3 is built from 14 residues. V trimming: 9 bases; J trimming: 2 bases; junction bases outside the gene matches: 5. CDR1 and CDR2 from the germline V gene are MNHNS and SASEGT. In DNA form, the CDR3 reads TGTGCCAGTCCGGGACAGGGAACCTACAATGAGCAGTTCTTC. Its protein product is CASPGQGTYNEQFF.

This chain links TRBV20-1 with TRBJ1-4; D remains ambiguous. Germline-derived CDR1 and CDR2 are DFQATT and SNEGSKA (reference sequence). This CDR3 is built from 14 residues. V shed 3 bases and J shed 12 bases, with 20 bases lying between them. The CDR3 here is CSARAPIWEAELFF. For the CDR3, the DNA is TGCAGTGCTAGGGCACCCATTTGGGAGGCTGAACTGTTTTTT.

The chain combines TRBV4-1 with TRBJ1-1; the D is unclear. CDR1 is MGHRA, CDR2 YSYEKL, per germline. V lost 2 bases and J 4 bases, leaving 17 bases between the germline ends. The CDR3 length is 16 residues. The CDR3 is CASSQRAPAGTTEAFF. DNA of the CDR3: TGCGCCAGCAGCCAACGTGCCCCGGCAGGTACCACTGAAGCTTTCTTT.

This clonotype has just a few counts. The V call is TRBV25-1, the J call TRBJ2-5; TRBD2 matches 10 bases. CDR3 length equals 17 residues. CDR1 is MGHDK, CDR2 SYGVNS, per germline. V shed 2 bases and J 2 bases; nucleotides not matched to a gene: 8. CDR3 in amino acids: CASSEQLAGWVQETQYF. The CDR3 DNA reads TGTGCCAGCAGTGAACAACTAGCGGGATGGGTTCAAGAGACCCAGTACTTC.

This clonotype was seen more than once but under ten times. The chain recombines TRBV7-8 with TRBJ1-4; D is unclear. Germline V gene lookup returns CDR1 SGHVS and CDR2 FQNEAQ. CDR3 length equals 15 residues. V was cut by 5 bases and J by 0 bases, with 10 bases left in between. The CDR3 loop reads CASSPNPATNEKLFF. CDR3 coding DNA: TGTGCCAGCAGCCCCAACCCTGCAACTAATGAAAAACTGTTTTTT.

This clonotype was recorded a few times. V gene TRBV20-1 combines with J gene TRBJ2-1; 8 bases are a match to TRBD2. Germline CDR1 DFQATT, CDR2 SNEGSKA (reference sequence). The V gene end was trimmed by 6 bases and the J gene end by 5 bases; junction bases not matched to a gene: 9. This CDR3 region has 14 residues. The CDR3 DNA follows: TGCAGTGCCCAGACTAGCGCAAACGACAATGAGCAGTTCTTC. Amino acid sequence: CSAQTSANDNEQFF.

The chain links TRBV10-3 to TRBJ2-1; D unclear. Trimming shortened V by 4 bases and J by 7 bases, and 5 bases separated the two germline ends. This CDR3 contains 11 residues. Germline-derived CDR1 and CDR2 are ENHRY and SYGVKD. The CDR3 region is CAISVRNEQFF. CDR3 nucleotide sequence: TGTGCCATCAGTGTTCGGAATGAGCAGTTCTTC.